What follows are 8 T cell receptor beta chains derived from one specimen sequenced in a study of identical twins. TCRdb passed the 5' RACE reads through MiXCR, listing each CDR3 protein once. The sample yields fewer than 500,000 distinct CDR3 sequences, about 24% seen once. In addition, the sample was reused for a study of T cells expressing NK-cell markers.

The sample taken for sequencing was CD4+ T cells sorted from blood. Receptor source: a woman aged 18-29 years in good health.

A few counts support this clonotype. This chain uses TRBV2 with TRBJ2-5; 7 bases fit TRBD1. Germline values: CDR1 SNHLY, CDR2 FYNNEI. The J segment lost 5 bases and the V segment lost 4 bases, leaving 10 bases of the junction unmatched. The CDR3 has 15 amino acids. CDR3 in amino acids: CASSARQGPGETQYF. The CDR3 DNA sequence: TGTGCCAGCAGTGCCCGACAGGGCCCAGGGGAGACCCAGTACTTC.

This clonotype was detected a few times. The CDR3 DNA sequence: TGTGCCAGCAGCAAGGGGGGGCAGTATGAGCAGTTCTTC. This sequence encodes CASSKGGQYEQFF. The chain has TRBV6-2 or TRBV6-3 and TRBJ2-1, with D possibly matching TRBD2 (7 bases). Germline V gives CDR1 MNHEY, CDR2 SVGEGT. This CDR3 spans 13 amino acids. Trimming stripped 6 bases from V and 8 bases from J, with 14 bases between.

V usage is TRBV10-3 and J usage is TRBJ2-3, with no clear D. Germline V gene lookup returns CDR1 ENHRY and CDR2 SYGVKD. The CDR3 totals 12 residues. V was clipped by 3 bases and J by 3 bases, with 4 bases between them. CDR3 in DNA: TGTGCCATCAGTGATGTTACAGATACGCAGTATTTT. Amino acids: CAISDVTDTQYF.

The sample holds a few counts of this clonotype. The V and J genes are TRBV6-2 or TRBV6-3 and TRBJ2-7; TRBD2 is a possible D gene (5 bases). In germline, CDR1 is MNHEY, CDR2 SVGEGT. The CDR3 runs 14 residues. V lost 3 bases and J lost 3, with 12 bases in between. The CDR3 sequence is CASSYGPSRYEQYF. The CDR3 DNA follows: TGTGCCAGCAGTTATGGTCCTAGCCGCTACGAGCAGTACTTC.

The chain has TRBV7-9 and TRBJ2-4, with 10 nucleotides matching TRBD2. This CDR3 contains 16 residues. Trimming at V came to 8 bases and at J to 4 bases, leaving 11 bases not matched to a gene. Germline CDR1 is SEHNR and CDR2 is FQNEAQ (reference sequence). The CDR3 loop is CASGPSGRGGKNIQYF. CDR3 bases: TGTGCCAGCGGCCCTAGCGGGAGAGGAGGGAAAAACATTCAGTACTTC.

The sample holds a few counts of this clonotype. The chain recombines TRBV12-3 or TRBV12-4 with TRBJ1-1; tentatively, D is TRBD1 (6 bases). The V end lost 6 bases, the J end lost 8 bases, and 13 bases lay between the germline ends. The CDR3 extends over 12 amino acids. The CDR3 DNA reads TGTGCCAGCAGGGCAGGGGCCGCGGAAGCTTTCTTT. Translating it yields CASRAGAAEAFF.

This chain joins TRBV2 and TRBJ2-2, with D tentatively TRBD1 (6 bases). V was trimmed by 2 bases and J by 1 base, leaving 8 bases between them. The CDR3 loop spans 15 amino acids. Germline V gene lookup returns CDR1 SNHLY and CDR2 FYNNEI. CDR3 DNA: TGTGCCAGCAGTGAATTCAGGGGGAACACCGGGGAGCTGTTTTTT. Translated: CASSEFRGNTGELFF.

The V and J genes are TRBV20-1 and TRBJ2-3; 11 bases line up with TRBD2. Trimming at V came to 5 bases and at J to 3 bases, leaving 4 bases not matched to a gene. Germline CDR1 DFQATT, CDR2 SNEGSKA (reference sequence). The CDR3 length is 14 residues. The CDR3 nucleotides read TGCAGTGCTTTTAGCGGGGGGGTTACAGATACGCAGTATTTT. It encodes CSAFSGGVTDTQYF.